A single sample is the source of the 17 T cell receptor beta chains below, sequenced in a study of graft-versus-host responses after intestinal transplantation. Profiled with immunoSEQ multiplex PCR; TCRdb holds only in-frame clones, not every one. The top ten clones hold 2.7% of a sample with roughly 60,000 clones, under 95% of them seen once. The sample consisted of PBMCs, taken about 120 days after intestinal transplantation. These receptors came from a human patient who received an intestinal transplant, so some T cells may come from the graft donor.

The chain is built from TRBV4-2 and TRBJ2-1; D not certain. The V gene lost 4 bases and the J gene lost 6 bases, with 22 bases spanning the gap. CDR1 and CDR2 (germline): LGHNA, YNFKEQ. The CDR3 loop spans 17 amino acids. The CDR3 DNA reads as TGTGCCAGCAGCCTTACATTAGGTTCTACGTGGTCCAATGAGCAGTTCTTC. Protein product: CASSLTLGSTWSNEQFF.

The chain employs TRBV19 and TRBJ2-7; D is unclear. Germline V lookup: CDR1 LNHDA, CDR2 SQIVND (reference sequence). The CDR3 totals 14 residues. Trimming removed 5 bases at V and 2 bases at J, with 13 bases between. For the CDR3, the DNA is TGTGCCAGTAGTCCCGACGGTGTTCCCTACGAGCAGTACTTC. Translation gives CASSPDGVPYEQYF.

The rearrangement links TRBV4-1 to TRBJ2-1; 16 nucleotides match TRBD2. The CDR3 extends over 21 amino acids. Germline V gene sequence: CDR1 MGHRA, CDR2 YSYEKL. Germline trimming cut 0 bases from V and 6 bases from J; bases unmatched to any gene: 14. The CDR3 DNA reads TGCGCCAGCAGCCAAGATGGCTCGGGACTAGCGGGAGGGTATGGGGTCAATGAGCAGTTCTTC. Translation gives CASSQDGSGLAGGYGVNEQFF.

This sequence joins TRBV11-2 and TRBJ2-7, with 7 bases matching TRBD2. V was clipped by 5 bases and J by 5 bases; unmatched bases: 9. Per germline, CDR1 SGHAT and CDR2 FQNNGV. The CDR3 has 14 residues. The CDR3 DNA is TGTGCCAGCAGCCCCTGGACTAGACAGAACGAGCAGTACTTC. Its translation is CASSPWTRQNEQYF.

V gene TRBV2 combines with J gene TRBJ1-6, with TRBD1 identical over 9 bases. The CDR3 loop spans 21 amino acids. The ends lost 1 base at V and 4 bases at J; junction bases unmatched: 17. The V gene's germline CDR1 is SNHLY and CDR2 FYNNEI. The CDR3 loop reads CASSEEAPGQGYSPYNSPLHF. In DNA form, the CDR3 reads TGTGCCAGCAGTGAAGAGGCACCGGGACAGGGCTATTCTCCTTATAATTCACCCCTCCACTTT.

The rearrangement links TRBV5-1 to TRBJ2-5, with TRBD2 as a possible D gene (6 bases). CDR1 and CDR2 (germline): SGHRS, YFSETQ. Trimming removed 0 bases from V and 5 bases from J, with 11 bases in between. This CDR3 has 14 residues. This CDR3 is CASSLVGGRETQYF. CDR3 DNA sequence: TGCGCCAGCAGCTTGGTGGGAGGAAGGGAGACCCAGTACTTC.

The chain couples TRBV5-1 to TRBJ2-7; 8 nucleotides line up with TRBD1. Germline CDR1 reads SGHRS; CDR2 reads YFSETQ. This CDR3 contains 15 residues. The V segment lost 2 bases and the J segment 3 bases; nucleotides outside the gene matches: 7. CDR3 protein: CASSLGGQGLYEQYF. In DNA form, the CDR3 reads TGCGCCAGCAGCTTAGGAGGACAGGGACTCTACGAGCAGTACTTC.

The chain links TRBV6-1 to TRBJ2-3; 16 bases match TRBD2. J gave up 6 bases and V 4 bases, and 4 bases lay outside the gene matches. The CDR3 sequence is 16 residues long. CDR1 is MNHNS, CDR2 SASEGT, per germline. CDR3 amino acids: CASSGGTSGGADTQYF. In DNA form, the CDR3 reads TGTGCCAGCAGTGGCGGGACTAGCGGGGGGGCGGATACGCAGTATTTT.

The chain has TRBV2 and TRBJ2-3; D may be TRBD2 (6 bases). V was cut by 8 bases and J by 1 base, with 13 bases left in between. The CDR3 runs 14 residues. Germline CDR1 and CDR2: SNHLY and FYNNEI. The CDR3, as DNA: TGTGCCAGCGGCAGACTAGTGGGCACAGATACGCAGTATTTT. It translates to CASGRLVGTDTQYF.

As regards this clone: Other nucleotide sequences from this sample produce the same CDR3. V usage is TRBV7-9 and J usage is TRBJ1-1; D is ambiguous. Trimming took off 3 bases at V and 1 base at J, with 3 bases between the two ends. This CDR3 is built from 12 residues. The germline V gene has CDR1 SEHNR and CDR2 FQNEAQ (reference sequence). CDR3 protein: CASSFRNTEAFF. The CDR3 DNA follows: TGTGCCAGCAGCTTCAGGAACACTGAAGCTTTCTTT.

The gene calls are TRBV14 and TRBJ1-6; D call uncertain. The V end lost 2 bases, the J end lost 4 bases, and 12 bases lay between the germline ends. Looked up from germline, CDR1 is SGHDN and CDR2 is FVKESK. The CDR3 extends over 16 amino acids. The CDR3 protein is CASSQNQIPYNSPLHF. The CDR3 DNA reads as TGTGCCAGCAGCCAAAACCAGATACCTTATAATTCACCCCTCCACTTT. Full variable domain (missing parts from reference TRBV14 and TRBJ1-6): EAGVTQFPSHSVIEKGQTVTLRCDPISGHDNLYWYRRVMGKEIKFLLHFVKESKQDESGMPNNRFLAERTGGTYSTLKVQPAELEDSGVYFCASSQNQIPYNSPLHFGNGTRLTVT.

The V gene is TRBV2, the J gene TRBJ2-1; TRBD1 matches 9 bases. Germline CDR1 SNHLY, CDR2 FYNNEI. CDR3 size: 14 residues. V was clipped by 4 bases and J by 3 bases; unmatched bases: 1. CDR3: CASSVGQGYNEQFF. The CDR3 DNA is TGTGCCAGCAGTGTGGGACAGGGCTACAATGAGCAGTTCTTC.

This rearrangement joins TRBV7-9 to TRBJ1-1, with D possibly matching TRBD1 (5 bases). Germline loops: CDR1 SEHNR, CDR2 FQNEAQ (reference sequence). The CDR3 totals 15 residues. The germline V and J ends were trimmed by 7 bases and 2 bases, with 17 bases remaining between them. The CDR3 nucleotides are TGTGCCAGCAACGACTTTATAGGGGAAAACACTGAAGCTTTCTTT. It translates to CASNDFIGENTEAFF.

The CDR3 region is CASSILGLVNSEQFF. The DNA of the CDR3 is TGTGCCAGTAGTATCTTAGGACTAGTGAATAGTGAGCAGTTCTTC. The chain joins TRBV19 to TRBJ2-1, with TRBD2 identical over 7 bases. CDR3 length: 15 residues. CDR1 is LNHDA, CDR2 SQIVND, per germline (reference sequence). V shed 3 bases and J 9 bases; nucleotides not matched to a gene: 11.

This chain links TRBV7-9 with TRBJ1-5, with unresolved D. Deletions cut 1 base from V and 6 bases from J, with 4 bases between. Per the germline V gene, CDR1 is SEHNR and CDR2 is FQNEAQ (reference sequence). This CDR3 has 12 residues. The CDR3 here is CASSLGGQPQHF. In DNA form, the CDR3 reads TGTGCCAGCAGCTTAGGTGGTCAGCCCCAGCATTTT.

The gene calls are TRBV6-1 and TRBJ1-5; D perhaps matches TRBD1 (5 bases). V was clipped by 4 bases and J by 2 bases, with 15 bases between them. Per the germline V gene, CDR1 is MNHNS and CDR2 is SASEGT. The CDR3 has 16 amino acids. CDR3 amino acids: CASSGGTSGGNQPQHF. The CDR3 DNA reads as TGTGCCAGCAGTGGGGGGACCTCTGGAGGCAATCAGCCCCAGCATTTT.

This clone is a singleton in its sample. Here the CDR3 DNA reads TGTGCCAGCAAGCTTAGGGCGCCGAACACTGAAGCTTTCTTT. Translating it yields CASKLRAPNTEAFF. The chain recombines TRBV7-8 with TRBJ1-1; D unclear. V lost 7 bases and J 1 base, leaving 13 bases between the germline ends. Germline V gives CDR1 SGHVS, CDR2 FQNEAQ. This CDR3 has 14 residues.